A selection of T cell receptor beta chains follows, all from one sample in a study of blood T cell repertoires in COVID-19. Some clones are missing from TCRdb's copy, which holds only in-frame ones; the method was immunoSEQ multiplex PCR. The sample lists about 230,000 clones; 65% to 85% were seen once. Source material: peripheral blood. The receptors shown here come from a man aged 50 to 60 with active or convalescent COVID-19. The CDR3 runs from the conserved cysteine through the conserved F or W. Fields, in order: V gene, J gene, D gene, clone size, CDR3 protein, CDR3 DNA. D genes are given only for firm matches. Clone sizes are given selectively: once, few, many, or a class where the clone is expanded.

V: TRBV28
J: TRBJ1-5
D: .
size: .
CDR3: CASTPGDQPQHF
DNA: TGTGCCAGCACCCCGGGAGATCAGCCCCAGCATTTT

V: TRBV11-2
J: TRBJ1-6
D: .
size: few
CDR3: CASSPDYNSPLHF
DNA: TGTGCCAGCAGCCCAGACTATAATTCACCCCTCCACTTT

V: TRBV11-2
J: TRBJ2-3
D: .
size: .
CDR3: CASSLGFGADTQYF
DNA: TGTGCCAGCAGCTTAGGTTTTGGAGCAGATACGCAGTATTTT

V: TRBV19
J: TRBJ1-5
D: .
size: .
CDR3: CATSSMGRSNQPQHF
DNA: TGTGCCACCTCGTCAATGGGGCGCAGCAATCAGCCCCAGCATTTT

V: TRBV30
J: TRBJ1-5
D: .
size: .
CDR3: CAWTSGALGGYSNQPQHF
DNA: TGTGCCTGGACCTCAGGGGCACTCGGGGGGTATAGCAATCAGCCCCAGCATTTT

V: TRBV6-2/TRBV6-3
J: TRBJ1-2
D: .
size: .
CDR3: CASSLQGYSRYGYTF
DNA: TGTGCCAGCAGCCTACAGGGTTATAGCCGCTATGGCTACACCTTC

V: TRBV27
J: TRBJ1-6
D: TRBD1
size: .
CDR3: CASSQDRGSSPLHF
DNA: TGTGCCAGCAGTCAGGACAGGGGGAGTTCACCCCTCCACTTT

V: TRBV7-3
J: TRBJ2-5
D: TRBD1
size: once
CDR3: CASSPTGGKKTQYF
DNA: TGTGCCAGCAGCCCGACAGGGGGCAAAAAGACCCAGTACTTC

V: TRBV12-5
J: TRBJ1-3
D: TRBD1
size: .
CDR3: CASGLVRDREHTIYF
DNA: TGTGCTAGTGGTTTGGTACGGGACAGGGAGCACACCATATATTTT

V: TRBV24-1
J: TRBJ2-1
D: TRBD1
size: .
CDR3: CATSDYPGQGDHEQFF
DNA: TGTGCCACCAGTGATTATCCAGGACAGGGGGATCATGAGCAGTTCTTC

V: TRBV12-5
J: TRBJ2-7
D: TRBD2
size: .
CDR3: CASGSPGLAGEYYEQYF
DNA: TGTGCTAGTGGTTCTCCGGGACTAGCGGGGGAGTACTACGAGCAGTACTTC

V: TRBV9
J: TRBJ2-2
D: .
size: few
CDR3: CASRASMGELFF
DNA: TGTGCCAGCAGGGCTAGCATGGGGGAGCTGTTTTTT

V: TRBV29-1
J: TRBJ2-7
D: .
size: .
CDR3: CSAVPGAYEQYF
DNA: TGCAGCGCCGTGCCAGGTGCCTACGAGCAGTACTTC

V: TRBV19
J: TRBJ1-2
D: TRBD1
size: .
CDR3: CASTLAGTVDFYGYTF
DNA: TGTGCCAGTACCCTAGCCGGGACAGTCGATTTCTATGGCTACACCTTC

V: TRBV7-2
J: TRBJ2-3
D: TRBD2
size: .
CDR3: CASSLAGGGVDTQYF
DNA: TGTGCCAGCAGCTTAGCCGGGGGGGGCGTAGATACGCAGTATTTT

V: TRBV9
J: TRBJ2-7
D: .
size: once
CDR3: CASSVGAGLTYEQYF
DNA: TGTGCCAGCAGCGTAGGGGCGGGCCTCACCTACGAGCAGTACTTC

V: TRBV5-5
J: TRBJ2-3
D: TRBD2
size: .
CDR3: CASSWSGDTDTQYF
DNA: TGTGCCAGCAGCTGGAGCGGGGACACAGATACGCAGTATTTT

V: TRBV24-1
J: TRBJ2-7
D: .
size: .
CDR3: CATSDLPPGHTYEQYF
DNA: TGTGCCACCAGTGATTTGCCCCCGGGACATACCTACGAGCAGTACTTC

V: TRBV27
J: TRBJ1-2
D: TRBD1
size: .
CDR3: CASSRQGLYGYTF
DNA: TGTGCCAGCAGCCGACAGGGGCTGTATGGCTACACCTTC

V: TRBV21-1
J: TRBJ1-6
D: .
size: .
CDR3: CASSNAVGDTSNSPLHF
DNA: TGTGCCAGCAGCAATGCAGTTGGGGACACCAGTAATTCACCCCTCCACTTT

V: TRBV5-1
J: TRBJ2-3
D: TRBD2
size: once
CDR3: CASSFGAGGTDTQYF
DNA: TGCGCCAGCAGCTTCGGAGCGGGGGGCACAGATACGCAGTATTTT

V: TRBV19
J: TRBJ1-5
D: TRBD1
size: .
CDR3: CASSTQGVHQPQHF
DNA: TGTGCCAGTAGTACACAGGGGGTGCATCAGCCCCAGCATTTT

V: TRBV7-9
J: TRBJ1-1
D: .
size: .
CDR3: CASSLVGPSEAFF
DNA: TGTGCCAGCAGCTTAGTGGGGCCCTCCGAAGCTTTCTTT

V: TRBV7-2
J: TRBJ2-3
D: TRBD2
size: .
CDR3: CASSSSPGLADTQYF
DNA: TGTGCCAGCAGCTCATCGCCGGGACTAGCAGATACGCAGTATTTT

V: TRBV5-1
J: TRBJ2-2
D: TRBD2
size: .
CDR3: CASSLGPGLAGGKNTGELFF
DNA: TGCGCCAGCAGCTTGGGACCGGGACTAGCGGGGGGCAAGAACACCGGGGAGCTGTTTTTT

V: TRBV2
J: TRBJ1-2
D: TRBD1
size: few
CDR3: CASRDRATYGYTF
DNA: TGTGCCAGCAGGGACAGGGCGACCTATGGCTACACCTTC

V: TRBV5-1
J: TRBJ1-1
D: .
size: .
CDR3: CASSLDRVTNTEAFF
DNA: TGCGCCAGCAGCTTGGACAGGGTAACGAACACTGAAGCTTTCTTT

V: TRBV5-6
J: TRBJ1-5
D: .
size: .
CDR3: CASSLQYQPQHF
DNA: TGTGCCAGCAGCTTGCAGTACCAGCCCCAGCATTTT

V: TRBV18
J: TRBJ1-6
D: .
size: .
CDR3: CASSQQNRASYNSPLHF
DNA: TGTGCCAGCTCACAACAAAACAGGGCTAGCTATAATTCACCCCTCCACTTT

V: TRBV2
J: TRBJ2-5
D: TRBD1
size: .
CDR3: CASRLDRGLETQYF
DNA: TGTGCCAGCAGGCTCGACAGGGGCCTGGAGACCCAGTACTTC

V: TRBV27
J: TRBJ1-5
D: .
size: .
CDR3: CASSFRTGQPQHF
DNA: TGTGCCAGCAGTTTTCGAACCGGTCAGCCCCAGCATTTT

V: TRBV4-1
J: TRBJ2-7
D: TRBD2
size: .
CDR3: CASSQGRGGTSYEQYF
DNA: TGCGCCAGCAGCCAAGGGCGGGGGGGAACTTCCTACGAGCAGTACTTC

V: TRBV2
J: TRBJ2-2
D: .
size: few
CDR3: CASSGGDGANTGELFF
DNA: TGTGCCAGCAGTGGCGGGGACGGAGCGAACACCGGGGAGCTGTTTTTT

V: TRBV7-8
J: TRBJ1-4
D: TRBD1
size: .
CDR3: CASSSPGQGRGEKLFF
DNA: TGTGCCAGCAGCTCCCCGGGACAGGGGAGGGGTGAAAAACTGTTTTTT

V: TRBV9
J: TRBJ1-2
D: TRBD1
size: once
CDR3: CASSRRTGVVSYTF
DNA: TGTGCCAGCAGCCGCCGGACAGGGGTCGTTAGCTACACCTTC

V: TRBV12-3/TRBV12-4
J: TRBJ1-2
D: TRBD1
size: .
CDR3: CATSIGTAYGYTF
DNA: TGTGCCACCTCAATCGGGACAGCCTATGGCTACACCTTC

V: TRBV2
J: TRBJ2-1
D: TRBD1
size: .
CDR3: CASSLGTGGVYNEQFF
DNA: TGTGCCAGCAGCTTGGGGACAGGGGGAGTCTACAATGAGCAGTTCTTC

V: TRBV24-1
J: TRBJ2-1
D: TRBD1
size: .
CDR3: CATSDSTPGQGVSNEQFF
DNA: TGTGCCACCAGTGATTCTACGCCGGGACAGGGCGTATCCAATGAGCAGTTCTTC

V: TRBV12-3/TRBV12-4
J: TRBJ1-4
D: .
size: .
CDR3: CASRQTGQEKLFF
DNA: TGTGCCAGCAGGCAGACAGGACAAGAAAAACTGTTTTTT

V: TRBV9
J: TRBJ2-3
D: TRBD2
size: .
CDR3: CASSVDPSGGVTDTQYF
DNA: TGTGCCAGCAGCGTAGACCCTAGCGGGGGGGTGACAGATACGCAGTATTTT

V: TRBV3-1/TRBV3-2
J: TRBJ1-1
D: .
size: .
CDR3: CASSQGSEAFF
DNA: TGTGCCAGCAGCCAAGGGAGTGAAGCTTTCTTT

V: TRBV9
J: TRBJ1-5
D: TRBD1
size: .
CDR3: CASSPQGAWNQPQHF
DNA: TGTGCCAGCAGCCCTCAGGGGGCCTGGAATCAGCCCCAGCATTTT

V: TRBV3-1/TRBV3-2
J: TRBJ2-2
D: TRBD1
size: .
CDR3: CASSQLQGAYGELFF
DNA: TGTGCCAGCAGCCAGCTGCAGGGGGCATATGGGGAGCTGTTTTTT

V: TRBV7-9
J: TRBJ1-6
D: TRBD1
size: .
CDR3: CASSLEGARVYNSPLHF
DNA: TGTGCCAGCAGCTTAGAGGGGGCGCGGGTCTATAATTCACCCCTCCACTTT

V: TRBV25-1
J: TRBJ2-2
D: TRBD2
size: .
CDR3: CASRAGGNTGELFF
DNA: TGTGCCAGCAGAGCGGGGGGTAACACCGGGGAGCTGTTTTTT

V: TRBV24-1
J: TRBJ1-1
D: TRBD1
size: .
CDR3: CATSDGGQGSTEAFF
DNA: TGTGCCACCAGTGATGGGGGACAGGGGAGCACTGAAGCTTTCTTT

V: TRBV19
J: TRBJ1-1
D: .
size: once
CDR3: CASSFTGYTEAFF
DNA: TGTGCCAGTAGTTTTACAGGGTACACTGAAGCTTTCTTT

V: TRBV7-2
J: TRBJ1-5
D: .
size: .
CDR3: CASSLEAGNNQPQHF
DNA: TGTGCCAGCAGCTTAGAGGCAGGGAACAATCAGCCCCAGCATTTT

V: TRBV30
J: TRBJ1-4
D: .
size: few
CDR3: CAWRPDSQNEKLFF
DNA: TGTGCCTGGAGACCTGACAGCCAGAATGAAAAACTGTTTTTT